This T cell receptor (beta chain) originates from a study of regulatory T cells in long-lasting Graves disease. Construction of the TCR beta libraries employed iRepertoire HTBI primers in conjunction with Arm-PCR of CDR3 regions. TCRdb analysed the multiplex PCR reads with MiXCR anew, one entry per CDR3 protein. The profile shows around 450,000 distinct CDR3 sequences, around 15% of them singletons. V was pared by 3 bases and J by 6 bases, with 15 bases between. Germline CDR1 reads KGHSH; CDR2 reads LQKENI. The CDR3 spans 14 residues. Comment on this clonotype: With a much larger clone just one base away, this may be a read error.

Time point noted: newly diagnosed GD, antithyroid drugs for less than 3 months. Isolated PBMC RNA provided the starting material for the TCR library. The sample was also reused in another study, on T cells in Graves' hyperthyroidism and ophthalmopathy. As that report states: Each diagnosis was grounded in clinical symptoms, serum thyroxine and TRAb, thyroid ultrasound, and orbital computed tomography. A first-round RT-PCR of the TCR CDR3 used the HTBI primer set.

The chain employs TRBV18 and TRBJ2-7; no definite D call. Material: peripheral blood mononuclear cells (PBMCs), obtained at new diagnosis, from a patient treated with antithyroid drugs. This TCR was recovered from a man in his forties with Graves disease. In DNA form, the CDR3 reads TGTGCCAGCTCACCGCTTGACATCGTCTCCGAGCAGTACTTC. Encoded protein: CASSPLDIVSEQYF.